This T cell receptor beta chain came from a study of T cells in Graves' hyperthyroidism and ophthalmopathy. Out of over 7.5 ml of fresh peripheral blood came the PBMCs. This CDR3 is built from 13 residues. Trimming took 3 bases from V and 5 from J, leaving 7 bases between them. CDR1 is KGHDR, CDR2 SFDVKD, per germline. Regions amplified from RNA transcripts were the TCR beta CDR3 regions. The HTBI primer set drove a first-round RT-PCR of the TCR CDR3. TCRdb itself ran the multiplex PCR reads through MiXCR, one entry per CDR3 protein. The sample lists roughly 300,000 distinct CDR3 sequences, about 21% occurring once.

The sequence derives from a woman aged 45-65 years with Graves' hyperthyroidism. The sample was blood. The chain combines TRBV24-1 with TRBJ2-4, with D possibly called TRBD1 or TRBD2 (5 bases each). The CDR3 nucleotides are TGTGCCACCAGTGATGGGACCGAAAACATTCAGTACTTC. This gives the protein CATSDGTENIQYF.